Presented here are 18 T cell receptor beta chains from one specimen sequenced in a study of siplizumab effects on memory and regulatory T cells. The repertoire was sequenced with immunoSEQ multiplex PCR; TCRdb's copy has only in-frame clones and lacks some. Among approximately 110,000 clones listed, about 91% were seen once. Source material: Tregs sorted from blood. These receptors came from a human donor in good health.

The chain uses TRBV5-4 and TRBJ1-1; D ambiguous. CDR3 length: 12 amino acids. V lost 4 bases, J lost 7 bases, and 11 bases lay in between. In germline, CDR1 is SGHNT, CDR2 YYREEE (reference sequence). The CDR3 nucleotides read TGTGCCAGCAGCATAGGACGGAATGAAGCTTTCTTT. Its protein is CASSIGRNEAFF.

The chain carries TRBV4-2 and TRBJ1-2, with TRBD1 matching over 7 bases. Trimming cost V 0 bases and J 4 bases; bases outside gene matches: 11. CDR1 and CDR2 (germline): LGHNA, YNFKEQ. This CDR3 region has 17 residues. This CDR3 is CASSQDLRAGTAYGYTF. Written as DNA, the CDR3 is TGTGCCAGCAGCCAAGATTTAAGGGCAGGGACAGCCTATGGCTACACCTTC.

The chain employs TRBV20-1 and TRBJ2-5; no definite D call. From germline, CDR1 is DFQATT and CDR2 SNEGSKA (reference sequence). The germline V and J ends were trimmed by 6 bases and 2 bases, with 4 bases remaining between them. CDR3 length: 10 amino acids. CDR3 bases: TGCAGTGCATTACAAGAGACCCAGTACTTC. Its translation is CSALQETQYF.

The chain uses TRBV7-9 and TRBJ2-3, with a tentative D call TRBD2 (6 bases). V was pared by 6 bases and J by 1 base, with 8 bases between. This CDR3 is built from 13 residues. The germline V gene encodes CDR1 SEHNR and CDR2 FQNEAQ (reference sequence). The CDR3 DNA follows: TGTGCCAGCAGGGCTAGCGGCACAGATACGCAGTATTTT. This codes for CASRASGTDTQYF.

This clone is a singleton in its sample. The CDR3 is CASSIARSPEAFF. CDR3 DNA sequence: TGTGCCAGTAGTATAGCTCGCAGCCCTGAAGCTTTCTTT. V is TRBV19 and J is TRBJ1-1; the D is unclear. Germline CDR1 LNHDA, CDR2 SQIVND (reference sequence). The CDR3 loop spans 13 amino acids. Trimming removed 1 base at V and 6 bases at J, with 9 bases between.

This clone was counted between two and nine times. The V and J genes are TRBV20-1 and TRBJ1-1, with D possibly TRBD1 on 6 matching bases. This CDR3 spans 11 amino acids. Germline V gene lookup returns CDR1 DFQATT and CDR2 SNEGSKA (reference sequence). The CDR3, as DNA: TGCAGCTGTAGGGGGAATGCTGAAGCTTTCTTT. Protein product: CSCRGNAEAFF.

This sequence joins TRBV7-9 and TRBJ1-2; D possibly corresponds to TRBD1 (5 bases). With 5 bases removed from V and 7 bases from J, the gap between germline ends came to 17 bases. Germline lookup yields CDR1 SEHNR and CDR2 FQNEAQ (reference sequence). The CDR3 runs to 14 residues. This CDR3 reads CASSGGPGRIGYTF. CDR3 bases: TGTGCCAGCAGCGGAGGTCCAGGGAGGATTGGCTACACCTTC.

The gene calls are TRBV7-9 and TRBJ2-5, with 11 positions matching TRBD1. The CDR3 is 15 amino acids. CDR1 and CDR2 from the germline V gene are SEHNR and FQNEAQ (reference sequence). V was clipped by 2 bases and J by 4 bases; unmatched bases: 3. This CDR3 is CASSLWTGGAETQYF. The CDR3 bases are TGTGCCAGCAGCTTATGGACAGGGGGCGCAGAGACCCAGTACTTC.

This clone came up once. This chain connects TRBV6-1 to TRBJ2-1, with 7 bases aligning to TRBD1. This CDR3 is 14 amino acids long. After removal of 4 bases from V and 7 bases from J, the junction contained 7 bases not matched to a gene. Germline V gene data show CDR1 as MNHNS and CDR2 as SASEGT. CDR3 residues: CASSVTGWRNEQFF. In nucleotides, the CDR3 is TGTGCCAGCAGTGTGACAGGGTGGCGGAATGAGCAGTTCTTC.

The chain has TRBV5-1 and TRBJ2-1, with 8 bases matching TRBD2. Trimming removed 3 bases from V and 4 bases from J; junction bases left unmatched: 9. There are 16 residues in the CDR3. The germline V gene has CDR1 SGHRS and CDR2 YFSETQ. CDR3 nucleotides: TGCGCCAGCAGCTCCGGAGCGGGGGTTACGTACAATGAGCAGTTCTTC. Translating it yields CASSSGAGVTYNEQFF.

Here the CDR3 reads CASSYSTGELGPYEQYF. In DNA, the CDR3 is TGTGCCAGCAGTTACTCGACTGGGGAATTAGGACCCTACGAGCAGTACTTC. The chain carries TRBV6-7 and TRBJ2-7; the D is unclear. TRBV6-7 counts as an open reading frame of uncertain function. The CDR3 spans 17 residues. Trimming removed 0 bases at V and 2 bases at J, with 17 bases between.

The chain has TRBV7-9 and TRBJ1-2, with a weak D call TRBD1 (5 bases). Germline lookup yields CDR1 SEHNR and CDR2 FQNEAQ (reference sequence). The CDR3 is made up of 12 amino acids. V lost 5 bases and J lost 8, with 12 bases in between. The CDR3 DNA follows: TGTGCCAGCAGCCCTCAGGGAGGCGGCTACACCTTC. Protein: CASSPQGGGYTF.

This clone has a single count. The gene calls are TRBV2 and TRBJ2-7, with TRBD1 matching 9 bases. The V gene end was trimmed by 5 bases and the J gene end by 7 bases; junction bases not matched to a gene: 15. CDR3 length equals 16 residues. CDR1 and CDR2 from the germline V gene are SNHLY and FYNNEI. CDR3 coding DNA: TGTGCCAGCAGTCCTCAACCCGGGACAGGGATTAGAGAGCAGTACTTC. Protein: CASSPQPGTGIREQYF. The complete variable domain, with remaining parts taken from reference TRBV2 and TRBJ2-7, reads EPEVTQTPSHQVTQMGQEVILRCVPISNHLYFYWYRQILGQKVEFLVSFYNNEISEKSEIFDDQFSVERPDGSNFTLKIRSTKLEDSAMYFCASSPQPGTGIREQYFGPGTRLTVT.

This sequence joins TRBV19 and TRBJ1-2; D gene uncertain. Trimming took 2 bases from V and 2 from J, leaving 12 bases between them. The CDR3 extends over 15 amino acids. Germline V gene sequence: CDR1 LNHDA, CDR2 SQIVND (reference sequence). CDR3 in DNA: TGTGCCAGTAGTATACTAGGGAAATGGAACTATGGCTACACCTTC. This encodes CASSILGKWNYGYTF.

The count of this clone is one. The CDR3 loop is CASGLGVGLYGYTF. The DNA for the CDR3 is TGTGCTAGTGGTTTGGGGGTCGGCCTCTATGGCTACACCTTC. J is TRBJ1-2 and V is TRBV12-5; D gene ambiguous. Germline V gene lookup returns CDR1 LGHNT and CDR2 FRNRAP. Trimming left V 1 base short and J 4 bases short, with 10 bases between. The CDR3 consists of 14 residues. Together with reference TRBV12-5 and TRBJ1-2, the CDR3 gives the full variable domain: DARVTQTPRHKVTEMGQEVTMRCQPILGHNTVFWYRQTMMQGLELLAYFRNRAPLDDSGMPKDRFSAEMPDATLATLKIQPSEPRDSAVYFCASGLGVGLYGYTFGSGTRLTVV.

J is TRBJ1-1 and V is TRBV10-3; D unresolved. Germline CDR1 is ENHRY and CDR2 is SYGVKD. CDR3 size: 11 residues. V was cut by 8 bases and J by 6 bases, with 10 bases left in between. CDR3 protein: CAISYGPEAFF. CDR3 nucleotides: TGTGCCATCTCCTACGGACCTGAAGCTTTCTTT.

The chain has TRBV14 and TRBJ2-3; the match to TRBD2 covers 12 bases. V dropped 1 base and J dropped 10; count of bases not matched to a gene: 9. The CDR3 covers 16 residues. Germline CDR1 SGHDN, CDR2 FVKESK. Here the CDR3 reads CASSQALAGGPPPQYF. In DNA, the CDR3 is TGTGCCAGCAGCCAAGCTCTAGCGGGGGGGCCTCCTCCGCAGTATTTT.

The chain is built from TRBV13 and TRBJ1-2, with D perhaps matching TRBD1 (6 bases). Germline V gives CDR1 PRHDT, CDR2 FYEKMQ (reference sequence). V was trimmed by 6 bases and J by 2 bases, leaving 10 bases between them. The CDR3 consists of 13 residues. DNA for the CDR3: TGTGCCAGCAGTCAAGGACAGAACTATGGCTACACCTTC. Its protein is CASSQGQNYGYTF. Full variable domain (rest looked up from reference TRBV13 and TRBJ1-2): AAGVIQSPRHLIKEKRETATLKCYPIPRHDTVYWYQQGPGQDPQFLISFYEKMQSDKGSIPDRFSAQQFSDYHSELNMSSLELGDSALYFCASSQGQNYGYTFGSGTRLTVV.